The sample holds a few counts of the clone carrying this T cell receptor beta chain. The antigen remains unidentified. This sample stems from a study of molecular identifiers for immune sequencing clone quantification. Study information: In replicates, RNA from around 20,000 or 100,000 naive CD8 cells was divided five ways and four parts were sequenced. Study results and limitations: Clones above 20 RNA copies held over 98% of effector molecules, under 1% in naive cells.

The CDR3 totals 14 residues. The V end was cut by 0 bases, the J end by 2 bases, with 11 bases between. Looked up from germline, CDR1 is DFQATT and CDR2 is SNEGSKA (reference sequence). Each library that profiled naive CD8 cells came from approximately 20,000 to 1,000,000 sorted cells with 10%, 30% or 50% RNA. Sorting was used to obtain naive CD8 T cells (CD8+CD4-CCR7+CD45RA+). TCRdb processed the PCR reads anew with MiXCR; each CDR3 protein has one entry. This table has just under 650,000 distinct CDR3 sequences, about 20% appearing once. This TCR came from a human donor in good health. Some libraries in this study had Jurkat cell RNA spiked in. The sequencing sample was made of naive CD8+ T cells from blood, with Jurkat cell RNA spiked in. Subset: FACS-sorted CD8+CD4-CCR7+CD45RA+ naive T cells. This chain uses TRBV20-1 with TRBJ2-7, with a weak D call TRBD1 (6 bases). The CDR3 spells CSARDPNRAYEQYF. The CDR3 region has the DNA TGCAGTGCTAGAGATCCGAACAGGGCCTACGAGCAGTACTTC.